This entry lists 2 T cell receptor beta chains sequenced from one sample in a study of monozygotic twins with inflammatory bowel disease. TCRdb re-called the 5' RACE reads and catalogs CDR3 proteins one per entry, DNA excluded. Reported are 150,000 to 200,000 distinct CDR3 sequences; the ten largest clones contain roughly 2.4%. Sequencing input: blood. All receptors derive from a human donor with ulcerative colitis or Crohn's disease, or a healthy co-twin of an affected twin (not recorded which).

The chain uses TRBV2 and TRBJ2-1; TCRdb outputs TRBD1, but without DNA this stays unchecked. Germline CDR1 SNHLY, CDR2 FYNNEI. CDR3 length: 15 amino acids. The CDR3 spells CASSPLGTGGDEQFF.

V gene TRBV15 combines with J gene TRBJ2-3. The CDR3 contains 14 residues. Per the germline V gene, CDR1 is LNHNV and CDR2 is YYDKDF (reference sequence). CDR3 sequence: CATSRDGGGDTQYF.